Following are 8 T cell receptor beta chains from one sample sequenced in a study of T cells in tuberculosis. Thawed, overnight-rested PBMC were stained with GMM-loaded CD1B tetramer, viability dye and anti-CD3, then sorted. CD1B tetramers were loaded with Rhodococcus equi-derived C32 glucose monomycolate. Using immunoSEQ multiplex PCR, the repertoire was profiled, and TCRdb retains in-frame clones only, with some absent. Here the sample spans more than 70,000 clones, roughly 91% being singletons. Sequenced input: CD1b-GMM tetramer-negative cells sorted from PBMCs. The receptor set was obtained from an adult woman with latent tuberculosis.

The J gene is TRBJ1-2, the V gene TRBV19; 8 positions match TRBD1. V gave up 5 bases and J gave up 7 bases; unmatched junction bases: 9. The CDR3 has 14 amino acids. The V gene's germline CDR1 is LNHDA and CDR2 SQIVND (reference sequence). CDR3 sequence reads: CASSPDRDLGGYTF. DNA for the CDR3: TGTGCCAGTAGTCCGGACAGGGACCTAGGTGGCTACACCTTC.

This clone was seen a handful of times. The chain recombines TRBV28 with TRBJ1-4; possible D gene TRBD1, 5 bases. The CDR3 spans 12 residues. CDR1 MDHEN and CDR2 SYDVKM come from the germline V gene. The ends were cut back, 10 bases at V and 5 bases at J, with 11 bases in the middle. CDR3 DNA sequence: TGTGCCACCCAGCAGGGAAATGAAAAACTGTTTTTT. Translating gives CATQQGNEKLFF. Looking up the rest from reference TRBV28 and TRBJ1-4 gives the full variable domain: DVKVTQSSRYLVKRTGEKVFLECVQDMDHENMFWYRQDPGLGLRLIYFSYDVKMKEKGDIPEGYSVSREKKERFSLILESASTNQTSMYLCATQQGNEKLFFGSGTQLSVL.

The J gene is TRBJ1-1, the V gene TRBV5-6, with D possibly being TRBD1 (6 bases). Germline values: CDR1 SGHDT, CDR2 YYEEEE. The CDR3 is 14 residues long. Trimming removed 1 base from V and 10 bases from J, with 17 bases in between. The CDR3 is CASSLPQAGARAFF. The CDR3 nucleotides read TGTGCCAGCAGCTTGCCACAGGCAGGGGCAAGAGCTTTCTTT.

The V and J genes are TRBV29-1 and TRBJ2-6; TRBD1 is a possible D gene (6 bases). CDR3 length: 16 amino acids. Trimming took 3 bases from V and 1 from J, leaving 13 bases between them. Germline V gives CDR1 SQVTM, CDR2 ANQGSEA. Here the CDR3 DNA reads TGCAGCGTTGATTCAGGGGCGCATTCTGGGGCCAACGTCCTGACTTTC. The encoded protein is CSVDSGAHSGANVLTF. The full variable domain, its missing parts supplied by reference TRBV29-1 and TRBJ2-6, is SAVISQKPSRDICQRGTSLTIQCQVDSQVTMMFWYRQQPGQSLTLIATANQGSEATYESGFVIDKFPISRPNLTFSTLTVSNMSPEDSSIYLCSVDSGAHSGANVLTFGAGSRLTVL.

V and J are TRBV5-1 and TRBJ2-1, with 9 bases fitting TRBD2. With 0 bases clipped from V and 2 bases from J, the junction kept 9 bases outside the gene matches. Per germline, CDR1 SGHRS and CDR2 YFSETQ. The CDR3 has 18 residues. The CDR3 loop reads CASSLGRVGTSTYNEQFF. Written as DNA, the CDR3 is TGCGCCAGCAGCTTGGGGAGGGTCGGGACTAGCACCTACAATGAGCAGTTCTTC.

The chain couples TRBV7-5 to TRBJ1-3. TRBV7-5 is a pseudogene segment. The length of the CDR3 is 12 residues. Here the CDR3 reads CVRSLGAGSIYF. DNA of the CDR3: TGTGTCAGAAGCTTAGGCGCGGGTTCCATATATTTT.

This chain connects TRBV5-8 to TRBJ2-1, with 8 bases fitting TRBD2. The V gene end was trimmed by 0 bases and the J gene end by 2 bases; junction bases not matched to a gene: 1. Germline V gives CDR1 SGHTS, CDR2 YDEGEE. This CDR3 contains 15 residues. DNA of the CDR3: TGTGCCAGCAGCTTGGGACTAGCGCCCTACAATGAGCAGTTCTTC. Its protein product is CASSLGLAPYNEQFF.

The chain uses TRBV30 and TRBJ1-4; TRBD1 matches 12 bases. Germline CDR1 GTSNPN, CDR2 SVGIG (reference sequence). Trimming at V came to 5 bases and at J to 1 base, leaving 8 bases not matched to a gene. The CDR3 sequence is 17 residues long. CDR3 coding DNA: TGTGCCTGGGGCCGGGACAGGGGGCTCCAAACTAATGAAAAACTGTTTTTT. Amino acids: CAWGRDRGLQTNEKLFF.